One T cell receptor beta chain is described in this entry. Its antigen is not identified. The data stem from a study of OX40 agonist ivuxolimab in advanced cancers. About the study: Every patient in dose escalation had hepatocellular carcinoma, melanoma, renal cell or head and neck cancer. Overall study findings and caveats: Clonal expansion among partial responders at 0.1-3.0 mg/kg ranked near the lowest. On average, a greater number of expanded clones characterised CD8+ T cells relative to CD4+.

This table comes from immunoSEQ multiplex PCR, and its TCRdb copy is limited to in-frame clones, with some not included. The table records roughly 60,000 clones, 85% of them present only once. CDR3 length: 14 residues. Looked up from germline, CDR1 is ENHRY and CDR2 is SYGVKD. V lost 11 bases and J 5 bases, leaving 19 bases between the germline ends. V is TRBV10-3 and J is TRBJ1-5; TRBD1 might be the D (6 bases). The material was CD4+ or CD8+ T cells sorted from blood, obtained in a trial of the OX40 agonist ivuxolimab. This sequence originates from an adult with an advanced solid tumor such as melanoma, head and neck, liver or kidney cancer. CDR3 nucleotide sequence: TGTGCCGCTTCCCCCGGGACAATTTATCAGCCCCAGCATTTT. Translation: CAASPGTIYQPQHF.